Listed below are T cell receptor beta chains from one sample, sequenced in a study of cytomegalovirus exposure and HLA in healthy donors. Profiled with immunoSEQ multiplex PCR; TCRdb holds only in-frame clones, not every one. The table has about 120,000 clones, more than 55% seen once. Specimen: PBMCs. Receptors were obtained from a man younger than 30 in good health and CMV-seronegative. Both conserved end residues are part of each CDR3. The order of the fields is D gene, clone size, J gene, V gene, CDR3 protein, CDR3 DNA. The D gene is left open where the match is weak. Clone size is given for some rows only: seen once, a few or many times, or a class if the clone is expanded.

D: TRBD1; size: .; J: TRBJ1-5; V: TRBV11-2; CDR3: CASSTTTGNRQPQHF; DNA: TGTGCCAGCAGCACCACGACAGGGAACAGGCAGCCCCAGCATTTT
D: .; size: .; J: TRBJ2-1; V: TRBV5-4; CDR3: CASSQPRRRSYNEQFF; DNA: TGTGCCAGCAGCCAACCCCGGAGAAGATCCTACAATGAGCAGTTCTTC
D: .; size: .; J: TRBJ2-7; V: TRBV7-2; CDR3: CASSLRQALSYEQYF; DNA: TGTGCCAGCAGCTTAAGACAGGCCCTGTCCTACGAGCAGTACTTC
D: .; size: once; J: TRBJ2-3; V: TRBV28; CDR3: CGARQASTDTQYF; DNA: TGTGGGGCTAGACAGGCGAGCACAGATACGCAGTATTTT
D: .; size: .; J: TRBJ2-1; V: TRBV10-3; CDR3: CAISLMQTGDNEQFF; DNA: TGTGCCATCTCCCTCATGCAGACGGGAGACAATGAGCAGTTCTTC
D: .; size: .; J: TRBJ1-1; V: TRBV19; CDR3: CACQTGSVEAFF; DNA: TGTGCCTGCCAAACCGGGTCGGTTGAAGCTTTCTTT
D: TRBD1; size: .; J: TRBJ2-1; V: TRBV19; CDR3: CASSIPGTGINEQFF; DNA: TGTGCCAGTAGTATCCCCGGGACAGGGATCAATGAGCAGTTCTTC
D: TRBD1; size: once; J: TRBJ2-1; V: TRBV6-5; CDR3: CASSYRQGRGNEQFF; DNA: TGTGCCAGCAGTTATCGACAGGGAAGAGGAAATGAGCAGTTCTTC
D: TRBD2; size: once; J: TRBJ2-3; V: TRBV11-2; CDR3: CASSPSGLAAADTQYF; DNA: TGTGCCAGCAGCCCCTCGGGACTAGCGGCCGCAGATACGCAGTATTTT
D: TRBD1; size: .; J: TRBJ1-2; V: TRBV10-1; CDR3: CASSESTGDYGYTF; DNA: TGCGCCAGCAGTGAGTCGACAGGGGACTATGGCTACACCTTC
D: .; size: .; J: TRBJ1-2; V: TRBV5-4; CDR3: CASSPGGGRNYGYTF; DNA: TGTGCCAGCAGCCCGGGGGGGGGAAGGAACTATGGCTACACCTTC
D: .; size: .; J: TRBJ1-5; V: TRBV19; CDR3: CASSWGQGQPQHF; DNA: TGTGCCAGTAGTTGGGGGCAGGGGCAGCCCCAGCATTTT
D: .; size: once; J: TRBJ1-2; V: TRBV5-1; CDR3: CASSLEAYYGYTF; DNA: TGCGCCAGCAGCTTGGAAGCCTACTATGGCTACACCTTC
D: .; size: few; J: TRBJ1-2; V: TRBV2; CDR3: CASRDPGAWGGYTF; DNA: TGTGCCAGCAGGGACCCAGGGGCCTGGGGTGGCTACACCTTC
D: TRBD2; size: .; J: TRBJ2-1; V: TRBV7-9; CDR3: CASSLLAGGSNEQFF; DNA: TGTGCCAGCAGCTTACTAGCGGGAGGAAGCAATGAGCAGTTCTTC
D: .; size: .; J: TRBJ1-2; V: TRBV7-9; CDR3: CASRDWGYGYTF; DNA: TGTGCCAGCAGGGACTGGGGCTATGGCTACACCTTC
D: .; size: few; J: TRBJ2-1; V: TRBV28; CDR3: CASSLANNEQFF; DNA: TGTGCCAGCAGCCTCGCTAACAATGAGCAGTTCTTC
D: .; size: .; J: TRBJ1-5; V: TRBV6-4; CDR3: CASSPISNQPQHF; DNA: TGTGCCAGCAGCCCAATCAGCAATCAGCCCCAGCATTTT
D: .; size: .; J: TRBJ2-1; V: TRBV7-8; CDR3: CASSPKQSSYNEQFF; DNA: TGTGCCAGCAGCCCCAAACAGAGCTCCTACAATGAGCAGTTCTTC
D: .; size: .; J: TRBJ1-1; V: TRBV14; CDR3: CASSPWGGEEAFF; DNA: TGTGCCAGCAGCCCCTGGGGGGGGGAGGAAGCTTTCTTT
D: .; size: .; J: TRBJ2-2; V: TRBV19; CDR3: CASSQSRSTGELFF; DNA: TGTGCCAGTAGTCAAAGTCGGAGCACCGGGGAGCTGTTTTTT
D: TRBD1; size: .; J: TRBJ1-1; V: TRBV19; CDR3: CASREQGQNTEAFF; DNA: TGTGCCAGTAGGGAACAGGGGCAGAACACTGAGGCTTTCTTT
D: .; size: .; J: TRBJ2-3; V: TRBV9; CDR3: CASSVAGGATSTDTQYF; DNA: TGTGCCAGCAGCGTAGCTGGCGGGGCCACTAGCACAGATACGCAGTATTTT